Below, 27 T cell receptor beta chains from the same sample are listed, as sequenced in a study of beta chain features in type 1 diabetes listed by TCRdb under 2018. The method was the immunoSEQ multiplex PCR assay. All of the isolated RNA was reverse transcribed with the High Capacity cDNA Reverse Transcription Kit, so expressed TCRB transcripts were sequenced. TCRdb holds this immuneACCESS table with in-frame rearrangements only. Some clones are missing; in checked studies, unresolved V genes explain under half, and the rest has no known cause. Across this sample there are about 360,000 clones, with 10% to 15% seen only once. Jointly, the top ten make up 0.0085% to 0.012% of the sample. These TCRs are of unknown antigen specificity. The paper's findings and limits, for the study overall: A moderate but significant shortening of TCRB CDR3 length was observed in type 1 diabetes patients in all four CD4+ subsets.

Sample: naive CD4+ T cells from blood. This specimen's cell subset or site label, per the study, means: true naive CD4+ T cells. These receptor sequences come from a woman under 30 with type 1 diabetes.

This clone was counted only a few times. The J gene is TRBJ1-1, the V gene TRBV7-9, with D possibly TRBD1 on 5 matching bases. Germline V lookup: CDR1 SEHNR, CDR2 FQNEAQ (reference sequence). V was pared by 2 bases and J by 2 bases, with 12 bases between. The CDR3 loop spans 15 amino acids. Here the CDR3 reads CASSLSLGGNTEAFF. The CDR3 nucleotides are TGTGCCAGCAGCTTAAGTCTGGGGGGAAACACTGAAGCTTTCTTT.

This clone was seen only a few times. The chain links TRBV11-2 to TRBJ2-1; TRBD1 matches 9 bases. Germline V CDR1 and CDR2: SGHAT, FQNNGV. After removal of 0 bases from V and 6 bases from J, the junction contained 3 bases not matched to a gene. The CDR3 loop spans 15 amino acids. The CDR3 is CASSLEDRGGNEQFF. The CDR3 coding sequence is TGTGCCAGCAGCTTAGAGGACAGGGGTGGCAATGAGCAGTTCTTC.

V is TRBV28 and J is TRBJ1-2; D gene ambiguous. Germline assignment: CDR1 MDHEN and CDR2 SYDVKM. With 7 bases removed from V and 4 bases from J, the gap between germline ends came to 13 bases. The length of the CDR3 is 13 residues. CDR3 sequence: CASTTGGSYGYTF. CDR3 DNA: TGTGCCAGCACCACCGGAGGTTCCTATGGCTACACCTTC.

V usage is TRBV4-3 and J usage is TRBJ2-3; a weak D match, TRBD2 (6 bases). Deletions cut 1 base from V and 1 base from J, with 15 bases between. The length of the CDR3 is 17 residues. Germline CDR1 LGHNA, CDR2 YSLEER. DNA of the CDR3: TGCGCCAGCAGCCAAGGGTTCGGAGGGAGTGGCACAGATACGCAGTATTTT. This encodes CASSQGFGGSGTDTQYF.

The rearrangement uses TRBV28 and TRBJ2-1, with D maybe TRBD2 (6 bases). The CDR3 totals 13 residues. Germline V lookup: CDR1 MDHEN, CDR2 SYDVKM. Trimming removed 5 bases from V and 13 bases from J, with 18 bases in between. The CDR3 spells CASSPVTGTPQFF. CDR3 nucleotides: TGTGCCAGCAGTCCCGTTACCGGGACTCCCCAGTTCTTC.

This clone showed up just a few times. The V call is TRBV15, the J call TRBJ2-1, with 9 bases matching TRBD2. CDR3 size: 17 residues. From germline, CDR1 is LNHNV and CDR2 YYDKDF (reference sequence). J was trimmed by 4 bases and V by 2 bases; bases with no gene match: 9. CDR3 in amino acids: CATSRNGGLADYNEQFF. CDR3 nucleotides: TGTGCCACCAGCAGAAACGGGGGACTAGCTGATTACAATGAGCAGTTCTTC.

This chain links TRBV2 with TRBJ2-5, with TRBD1 matching over 10 bases. The length of the CDR3 is 15 residues. CDR1 is SNHLY and CDR2 is FYNNEI in the germline V gene. Germline trimming cut 6 bases from V and 1 base from J; bases unmatched to any gene: 5. CDR3 residues: CASRDRGLLQETQYF. The CDR3 DNA reads TGTGCCAGCAGAGACAGGGGGCTCCTCCAAGAGACCCAGTACTTC.

The chain has TRBV6-5 and TRBJ2-3; D is unresolved. V dropped 4 bases and J dropped 2 bases, with 10 bases sitting between them. This CDR3 contains 14 residues. Germline CDR1 is MNHEY and CDR2 is SVGAGI. CDR3 protein: CASSSTANTDTQYF. The CDR3 nucleotides are TGTGCCAGCAGTTCGACTGCAAACACAGATACGCAGTATTTT.

This clone turned up a few times. This chain links TRBV10-3 with TRBJ2-7, with 7 bases fitting TRBD1. CDR3 length: 12 amino acids. J lost 3 bases, V lost 11 bases, and 7 bases had no gene match. Looked up from germline, CDR1 is ENHRY and CDR2 is SYGVKD. The CDR3 sequence is CAGGQDDYEQYF. CDR3 coding DNA: TGTGCCGGCGGACAGGACGACTACGAGCAGTACTTC.

This clone showed up just a few times. The V gene is TRBV29-1, the J gene TRBJ2-5, with TRBD2 matching 8 bases. Germline trimming cut 8 bases from V and 3 bases from J; bases unmatched to any gene: 11. The CDR3 is 14 residues long. CDR1 is SQVTM and CDR2 is ANQGSEA in the germline V gene. Here the CDR3 DNA reads TGCAGCACCAACGCGGGGGGCCCTGAAGAGACCCAGTACTTC. Translating gives CSTNAGGPEETQYF.

In its sample, this clone was seen a few times. The chain combines TRBV18 with TRBJ2-3; a possible D gene is TRBD2 (6 bases). The CDR3 is 15 amino acids. Germline CDR1 KGHSH, CDR2 LQKENI. Trimming took 4 bases from V and 11 from J, leaving 22 bases between them. The CDR3 bases are TGTGCCAGCTCACTGGGGACTGTCGGGCGGAGTATGCAGTATTTT. It yields the protein CASSLGTVGRSMQYF.

The genes are TRBV18 and TRBJ2-5; D gene ambiguous. V lost 2 bases to trimming and J lost 5 bases, with 12 bases between them. The CDR3 runs to 14 residues. Per germline, CDR1 KGHSH and CDR2 LQKENI. In DNA form, the CDR3 reads TGTGCCAGCTCACCAGGGTCCGTACAGGAGACCCAGTACTTC. Residues: CASSPGSVQETQYF.

Worth noting for this clone: The sample holds other DNA sequences that translate to the same CDR3. J is TRBJ1-6 and V is TRBV5-4; 10 positions match TRBD1. The V gene's germline CDR1 is SGHNT and CDR2 YYREEE (reference sequence). Unmatched junction bases numbered 2, after V lost 0 bases and J lost 8 bases. The CDR3 length is 15 residues. CDR3 nucleotide sequence: TGTGCCAGCAGCTTGGCCGGGACAGGGGATTCACCCCTCCACTTT. This encodes CASSLAGTGDSPLHF.

This clone came up many times. This rearrangement joins TRBV23-1 to TRBJ1-5; no clear D gene. TRBV23-1 carries the ORF label, with uncertain function. The CDR3 has 12 amino acids. V dropped 0 bases and J dropped 11 bases, with 8 bases sitting between them. The CDR3 region has the DNA TGCGCCAGCAGTCAATCACCGGTGACCCAGCATTTT. It codes for CASSQSPVTQHF.

The table lists this clone with a few counts. This chain links TRBV6-9 with TRBJ2-1; TRBD2 matches at 13 bases. Trimming cost V 8 bases and J 13 bases; bases outside gene matches: 8. This CDR3 is built from 13 residues. Germline-derived CDR1 and CDR2 are MNHGY and SVAAGI. The CDR3 reads CASLGTSGTPQFF. The DNA for the CDR3 is TGTGCCAGCTTGGGGACTAGCGGGACCCCCCAGTTCTTC.

The chain links TRBV28 to TRBJ2-7; D is uncertain. The germline gives CDR1 MDHEN, CDR2 SYDVKM. Trimming left V 7 bases short and J 2 bases short, with 15 bases between. The CDR3 runs to 14 residues. CDR3 protein: CASTSGSPPYEQYF. In nucleotides, the CDR3 is TGTGCCAGCACCTCCGGGTCGCCCCCCTACGAGCAGTACTTC. The full variable domain, rest sourced from reference TRBV28 and TRBJ2-7, is DVKVTQSSRYLVKRTGEKVFLECVQDMDHENMFWYRQDPGLGLRLIYFSYDVKMKEKGDIPEGYSVSREKKERFSLILESASTNQTSMYLCASTSGSPPYEQYFGPGTRLTVT.

This clone has more than one count but fewer than ten. J is TRBJ2-3 and V is TRBV11-3; D not certain. The CDR3 length is 14 residues. Germline values: CDR1 SGHNT, CDR2 YENEEA. Trimming removed 4 bases at V and 2 bases at J, with 10 bases between. The CDR3: CASSWSGFTDTQYF. CDR3 DNA sequence: TGTGCCAGCAGCTGGAGTGGATTCACAGATACGCAGTATTTT.

The rearrangement uses TRBV7-9 and TRBJ1-1; D is unresolved. Between the trimmed V and J ends, which lost 1 base and 11 bases, there was a span of 5 bases. The germline CDR1 and CDR2 sequences are SEHNR and FQNEAQ (reference sequence). The CDR3 totals 10 residues. The CDR3 loop is CASSLDEAFF. In nucleotides, the CDR3 is TGTGCCAGCAGCTTAGATGAGGCTTTCTTT.

The chain combines TRBV4-1 with TRBJ2-5, with 11 positions matching TRBD2. The CDR3 extends over 18 amino acids. Germline V lookup: CDR1 MGHRA, CDR2 YSYEKL. With 4 bases clipped from V and 5 bases from J, the junction kept 15 bases outside the gene matches. For the CDR3, the DNA is TGCGCCAGCAGCCTAGCGCCGGGACTAGCGGTCCAGGGGGAGACCCAGTACTTC. This translates into CASSLAPGLAVQGETQYF.

The gene calls are TRBV7-8 and TRBJ1-2; 9 nucleotides line up with TRBD1. CDR1 and CDR2 (germline): SGHVS, FQNEAQ. CDR3 length: 14 residues. The J segment lost 2 bases and the V segment lost 5 bases, leaving 3 bases of the junction unmatched. CDR3 amino acids: CASSVDRGNYGYTF. CDR3 DNA sequence: TGTGCCAGCAGCGTCGACAGGGGGAACTATGGCTACACCTTC.

The rearrangement joins TRBV6-5 to TRBJ1-4; D possibly corresponds to TRBD1 (6 bases). Germline CDR1 MNHEY, CDR2 SVGAGI. This CDR3 region has 11 residues. V was cut by 5 bases and J by 12 bases, with 10 bases left in between. The CDR3 here is CASSRGYELFF. Here the CDR3 DNA reads TGTGCCAGCAGTAGGGGGTATGAACTGTTTTTT.

The gene calls are TRBV11-3 and TRBJ2-5; 8 positions agree with TRBD1. The CDR3 sequence is 14 residues long. The ends lost 5 bases at V and 3 bases at J; junction bases unmatched: 5. CDR1 is SGHNT and CDR2 is YENEEA in the germline V gene. CDR3 DNA: TGTGCCAGCAGCACCCGGACAGGGAAAGAGACCCAGTACTTC. Translating it yields CASSTRTGKETQYF.

The CDR3 loop is CASSSSSNTEAFF. Written as DNA, the CDR3 is TGTGCCAGCAGCTCTAGCTCGAACACTGAAGCTTTCTTT. V gene TRBV7-9 combines with J gene TRBJ1-1; unclear D gene. Trimming took off 4 bases at V and 1 base at J, with 7 bases between the two ends. The germline CDR1 and CDR2 sequences are SEHNR and FQNEAQ (reference sequence). The CDR3 runs to 13 residues.

The rearrangement links TRBV9 to TRBJ2-7, with 8 bases aligning to TRBD2. The J call may be faulty, since TRBJ2-5 better matches the DNA end. CDR1 is SGDLS, CDR2 YYNGEE, per germline. This CDR3 comprises 15 residues. CDR3 in amino acids: CASSVLGGAQETQYF. The CDR3 DNA is TGTGCCAGCAGCGTCCTCGGGGGGGCACAAGAGACCCAGTACTTC.

The chain uses TRBV18 and TRBJ2-7; 9 nucleotides agree with TRBD1. This CDR3 is 14 amino acids long. V lost 3 bases to trimming and J lost 4 bases; unmatched junction nucleotides: 4. Germline V gives CDR1 KGHSH, CDR2 LQKENI. In nucleotides, the CDR3 is TGTGCCAGCTCACCTAGGGACAGGGAGTACGAGCAGTACTTC. Translating it yields CASSPRDREYEQYF.

J is TRBJ2-5 and V is TRBV25-1; maybe TRBD1 (5 bases). The length of the CDR3 is 14 residues. Germline loops: CDR1 MGHDK, CDR2 SYGVNS. The germline V and J ends were trimmed by 3 bases and 2 bases, with 10 bases remaining between them. CDR3 DNA: TGTGCCAGCAGTGATTTACAGGCACAAGAGACCCAGTACTTC. It translates to CASSDLQAQETQYF.

As concerns this clone: Within the sample, other DNA sequences also encode this same CDR3. The genes are TRBV9 and TRBJ2-1; TRBD2 matches at 7 bases. V dropped 3 bases and J dropped 0; count of bases not matched to a gene: 0. The CDR3 is 14 residues long. Germline lookup yields CDR1 SGDLS and CDR2 YYNGEE. CDR3 DNA: TGTGCCAGCAGCGGGGGGGGCTCCTACAATGAGCAGTTCTTC. Translated, it gives CASSGGGSYNEQFF.